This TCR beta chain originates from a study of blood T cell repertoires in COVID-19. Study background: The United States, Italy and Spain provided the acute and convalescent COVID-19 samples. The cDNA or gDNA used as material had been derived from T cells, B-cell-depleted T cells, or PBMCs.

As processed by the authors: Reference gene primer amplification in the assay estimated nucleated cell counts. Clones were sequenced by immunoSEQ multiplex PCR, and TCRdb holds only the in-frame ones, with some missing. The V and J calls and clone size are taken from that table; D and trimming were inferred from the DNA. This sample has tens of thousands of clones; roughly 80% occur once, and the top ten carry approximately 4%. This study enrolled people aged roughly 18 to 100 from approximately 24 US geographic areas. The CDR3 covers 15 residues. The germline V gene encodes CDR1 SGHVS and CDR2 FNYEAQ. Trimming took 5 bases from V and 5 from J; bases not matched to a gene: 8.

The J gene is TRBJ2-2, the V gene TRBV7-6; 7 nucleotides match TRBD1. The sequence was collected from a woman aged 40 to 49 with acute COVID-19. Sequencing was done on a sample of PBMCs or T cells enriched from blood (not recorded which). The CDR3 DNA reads TGTGCCAGCAGCGAAGCTGGGACAGCGACCGGGGAGCTGTTTTTT. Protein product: CASSEAGTATGELFF. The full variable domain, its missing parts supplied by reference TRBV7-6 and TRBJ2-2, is GAGVSQSPRYKVTKRGQDVALRCDPISGHVSLYWYRQALGQGPEFLTYFNYEAQQDKSGLPNDRFSAERPEGSISTLTIQRTEQRDSAMYRCASSEAGTATGELFFGEGSRLTVL.